This record concerns one TCR beta chain sequence. These data come from a study of cytomegalovirus exposure and HLA in healthy donors. This PCR relied on a set of 60 Vbeta primers and 13 Jbeta primers. Sequencing used immunoSEQ multiplex PCR; TCRdb keeps in-frame clones, though not all of them. The data contain more than 80,000 clones, roughly 80% of them singletons. Germline CDR1 reads LGHNA; CDR2 reads YSLEER. The V end lost 0 bases, the J end lost 2 bases, and 14 bases lay between the germline ends. The CDR3 consists of 16 residues. The TCR was taken from a girl aged 2 to 10 in good health and CMV-seropositive. The chain couples TRBV4-3 to TRBJ2-7, with D possibly being TRBD1 (6 bases). Sequencing was carried out using PBMCs. In nucleotides, the CDR3 is TGCGCCAGCAGCCAAGATATGAGGGGACAAACCTACGAGCAGTACTTC. Translation gives CASSQDMRGQTYEQYF.